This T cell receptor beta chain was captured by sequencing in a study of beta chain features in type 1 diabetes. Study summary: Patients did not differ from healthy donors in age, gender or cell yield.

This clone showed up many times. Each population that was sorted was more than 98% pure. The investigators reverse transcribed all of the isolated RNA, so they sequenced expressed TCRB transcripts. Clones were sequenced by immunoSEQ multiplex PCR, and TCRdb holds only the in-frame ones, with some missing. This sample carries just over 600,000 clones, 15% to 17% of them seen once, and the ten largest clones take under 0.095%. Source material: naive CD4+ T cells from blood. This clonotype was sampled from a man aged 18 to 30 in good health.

CDR3 in DNA: TGCGCCAGCAGCCAAGATCCCAGGACAGGAACCTACGAGCAGTACTTC. This gives the protein CASSQDPRTGTYEQYF. The chain combines TRBV4-3 with TRBJ2-7; 7 bases align to TRBD1. CDR3 length: 16 residues. CDR1 LGHNA and CDR2 YSLEER come from the germline V gene. V shed 0 bases and J 2 bases; nucleotides not matched to a gene: 7.